A single sample is the source of the 29 T cell receptor beta chains below, sequenced in a study of Graves' ophthalmopathy and Graves' hyperthyroidism. Using RNA transcripts, the TCR beta CDR3 regions were amplified. In the first round, RT-PCR was carried out with HTBI primers, and a multiplex PCR formed the second round. Using its own MiXCR run on the multiplex PCR reads, TCRdb lists one record per CDR3 protein. The data hold about 600,000 distinct CDR3 sequences, with less than 45% observed a single time. Sequenced: peripheral blood or thyroid tissue (not recorded which). These receptors originate from an adult man with Graves' hyperthyroidism.

This clonotype occurred many times. The rearrangement links TRBV7-2 to TRBJ2-3; D remains ambiguous. Between the trimmed V and J ends, which lost 5 bases and 0 bases, there was a span of 9 bases. The germline V gene has CDR1 SGHTA and CDR2 FQGNSA. This CDR3 is built from 14 residues. Written as DNA, the CDR3 is TGTGCCAGCAGCCAACCCTCGAGCACAGATACGCAGTATTTT. Amino acid sequence: CASSQPSSTDTQYF.

The V call is TRBV19, the J call TRBJ1-1; D is unresolved. The ends were cut back, 5 bases at V and 6 bases at J, with 25 bases in the middle. The CDR3 is 17 amino acids. Germline lookup yields CDR1 LNHDA and CDR2 SQIVND (reference sequence). The CDR3 DNA reads as TGTGCCAGTAGTCCCAGCAATTACGTTCAGGAGGGCGCTGAAGCTTTCTTT. Protein sequence: CASSPSNYVQEGAEAFF.

This chain links TRBV5-1 with TRBJ2-7; 10 nucleotides align to TRBD2. With 0 bases clipped from V and 7 bases from J, the junction kept 4 bases outside the gene matches. Germline V gene sequence: CDR1 SGHRS, CDR2 YFSETQ. CDR3 length: 14 amino acids. In DNA form, the CDR3 reads TGCGCCAGCAGCTTGGTACTAGCGGGAAATGAGCAGTACTTC. Its translation is CASSLVLAGNEQYF.

This clonotype was found many times. This chain connects TRBV2 to TRBJ1-1, with TRBD1 matching over 7 bases. Germline CDR1 and CDR2: SNHLY and FYNNEI. This CDR3 is 14 amino acids long. Losses at the gene ends were 7 bases for V and 4 bases for J; bases not matched to a gene: 9. The CDR3 DNA sequence: TGTGCCAGCAAAGTCCTACAGGGGAGCACTGAAGCTTTCTTT. Translated, it gives CASKVLQGSTEAFF.

This chain joins TRBV19 and TRBJ1-5; D is uncertain. This CDR3 comprises 16 residues. Germline V gives CDR1 LNHDA, CDR2 SQIVND (reference sequence). The ends were cut back, 3 bases at V and 1 base at J, with 13 bases in the middle. DNA for the CDR3: TGTGCCAGTAGTATGGCTAGCGGCAGAAGCAATCAGCCCCAGCATTTT. Translating it yields CASSMASGRSNQPQHF.

This rearrangement joins TRBV7-9 to TRBJ2-7; D unclear. The end of the DNA is better explained by TRBJ2-4, so the J call may be wrong. Germline V lookup: CDR1 SEHNR, CDR2 FQNEAQ (reference sequence). This CDR3 contains 13 residues. The CDR3 loop is CASSSELFGIQYF. CDR3 nucleotide sequence: TGTGCCAGCAGCTCAGAATTATTCGGCATTCAGTACTTC.

This clonotype was counted ten times or more. The chain couples TRBV9 to TRBJ2-7, with TRBD1 matching over 7 bases. Germline lookup yields CDR1 SGDLS and CDR2 YYNGEE. The junction had 13 bases not matched to a gene; V was cut back by 3 bases and J by 7 bases. This CDR3 contains 15 residues. CDR3 protein: CASSGSPGGFSEQYF. DNA of the CDR3: TGTGCCAGCAGCGGAAGCCCAGGGGGTTTCTCGGAGCAGTACTTC.

This clonotype was picked up a small number of times. CDR3 in amino acids: CANRGPTEAFF. CDR3 DNA: TGTGCCAACAGGGGGCCCACTGAAGCTTTCTTT. The rearrangement uses TRBV30 and TRBJ1-1; the match to TRBD1 covers 9 bases. Looked up from germline, CDR1 is GTSNPN and CDR2 is SVGIG (reference sequence). CDR3 length equals 11 residues. J was trimmed by 4 bases and V by 8 bases; bases with no gene match: 2.

This clonotype has a handful of counts. The rearrangement joins TRBV6-1 to TRBJ2-2; possible D gene TRBD1, 8 bases. Germline lookup yields CDR1 MNHNS and CDR2 SASEGT. Trimming shortened V by 7 bases and J by 6 bases, and 21 bases separated the two germline ends. The CDR3 has 16 residues. The CDR3 loop is CASMKRTGRASGELFF. CDR3 nucleotides: TGTGCCAGCATGAAAAGGACAGGGAGGGCGTCCGGGGAGCTGTTTTTT.

This clonotype was seen a few times. V gene TRBV29-1 combines with J gene TRBJ2-3, with D possibly matching TRBD1 (6 bases). The V and J ends lost 6 bases and 2 bases respectively, with 12 bases between them. CDR1 is SQVTM and CDR2 is ANQGSEA in the germline V gene. The CDR3 runs to 13 residues. CDR3 in amino acids: CSVQGSPTDTQYF. The CDR3 DNA reads as TGCAGCGTCCAGGGGTCGCCCACAGATACGCAGTATTTT.

In this sample, this clonotype turned up many times. CDR3 sequence: CASSAQGTGELFF. The CDR3 bases are TGTGCCAGCAGTGCACAGGGGACCGGGGAGCTGTTTTTT. The rearrangement links TRBV12-3 or TRBV12-4 to TRBJ2-2, with 7 bases matching TRBD1. Trimming cost V 5 bases and J 5 bases; bases outside gene matches: 2. This CDR3 is 13 amino acids long.

V is TRBV10-2 and J is TRBJ1-6; unclear D gene. V was pared by 4 bases and J by 14 bases, with 0 bases between. Germline V gene data show CDR1 as WSHSY and CDR2 as SAAADI. The CDR3 length is 8 residues. CDR3 in DNA: TGCGCCAGCAGTGCCCTCCACTTT. This translates into CASSALHF.

This clonotype occurred a few times. The chain is built from TRBV5-1 and TRBJ1-1; D unresolved. The CDR3 spans 13 residues. V gave up 1 base and J gave up 3 bases, with 7 bases separating them. Per germline, CDR1 SGHRS and CDR2 YFSETQ. CDR3 sequence: CASSLSDYTEAFF. CDR3 DNA: TGCGCCAGCAGCTTGTCGGATTACACTGAAGCTTTCTTT.

The chain joins TRBV29-1 to TRBJ2-7, with 12 bases matching TRBD1. From germline, CDR1 is SQVTM and CDR2 ANQGSEA. V shed 5 bases and J 7 bases; nucleotides not matched to a gene: 12. This CDR3 comprises 15 residues. CDR3 sequence: CSVSTSGQGAWEQYF. The CDR3 region has the DNA TGCAGCGTTTCAACCTCGGGACAGGGGGCGTGGGAGCAGTACTTC.

The chain has TRBV24-1 and TRBJ2-2; TRBD1 agrees at 9 bases. Germline V lookup: CDR1 KGHDR, CDR2 SFDVKD. The CDR3 contains 13 residues. V was pared by 9 bases and J by 7 bases, with 5 bases of the junction left unmatched. CDR3 region: CATSDRGYGELFF. In DNA form, the CDR3 reads TGTGCCACCTCGGACAGGGGATACGGGGAGCTGTTTTTT.

With respect to this clonotype: The CDR3 does not end in the conserved phenylalanine or tryptophan, so this is likely a read error. The limits of the CDR3 on the DNA are not certain, so only TCRdb's listed CDR3 is given. V and J are TRBV9 and TRBJ2-6. With termini counted, the CDR3 has 8 amino acids. Germline loops: CDR1 SGDLS, CDR2 YYNGEE. CDR3 loop: CASSDPTS.

The sample holds many counts of this clonotype. The genes are TRBV7-9 and TRBJ1-2, with D uncertain. V dropped 1 base and J dropped 3 bases, with 6 bases sitting between them. Germline CDR1 and CDR2: SEHNR and FQNEAQ (reference sequence). This CDR3 comprises 13 residues. This CDR3 reads CASSLDGDYGYTF. CDR3 coding DNA: TGTGCCAGCAGCTTAGACGGAGACTATGGCTACACCTTC.

This clonotype was seen a handful of times. A much bigger clone sits one base away, suggesting this may be a read error. The chain employs TRBV2 and TRBJ2-5, with a possible D match to TRBD1 (5 bases). Trimming shortened V by 1 base and J by 5 bases, and 8 bases separated the two germline ends. CDR1 SNHLY and CDR2 FYNNEI come from the germline V gene. CDR3 length: 13 residues. In DNA, the CDR3 is TGTGCCAGCAGTGAAGTCAGGGTGGAGACCCAGTACTTC. This translates into CASSEVRVETQYF.

In its sample, this clonotype was seen many times. The chain couples TRBV9 to TRBJ1-4; 10 positions agree with TRBD1. Germline loops: CDR1 SGDLS, CDR2 YYNGEE. The CDR3 covers 14 residues. Trimming at V came to 2 bases and at J to 7 bases, leaving 2 bases not matched to a gene. CDR3 in amino acids: CASSVRDRGEKLFF. CDR3 DNA: TGTGCCAGCAGCGTCCGGGACAGGGGTGAAAAACTGTTTTTT. Looking up the rest from reference TRBV9 and TRBJ1-4 gives the full variable domain: DSGVTQTPKHLITATGQRVTLRCSPRSGDLSVYWYQQSLDQGLQFLIQYYNGEERAKGNILERFSAQQFPDLHSELNLSSLELGDSALYFCASSVRDRGEKLFFGSGTQLSVL.

This rearrangement joins TRBV7-2 to TRBJ2-3; no clear D. Germline lookup yields CDR1 SGHTA and CDR2 FQGNSA. This CDR3 contains 16 residues. Trimming removed 4 bases at V and 4 bases at J, with 18 bases between. The CDR3: CASSSNQALAADTQYF. The CDR3 nucleotides are TGTGCCAGCAGCTCTAATCAGGCCCTTGCCGCAGATACGCAGTATTTT.

This clonotype was recorded many times. V and J are TRBV7-9 and TRBJ1-1; perhaps TRBD1 as D (5 bases). The V end lost 6 bases, the J end lost 1 base, and 9 bases lay between the germline ends. CDR1 is SEHNR, CDR2 FQNEAQ, per germline (reference sequence). This CDR3 is built from 13 residues. The CDR3 nucleotides read TGTGCCAGCAGGCAGACAGAGAACACTGAAGCTTTCTTT. As protein: CASRQTENTEAFF. Drawing the rest from reference TRBV7-9 and TRBJ1-1, the complete variable domain is DTGVSQNPRHKITKRGQNVTFRCDPISEHNRLYWYRQTLGQGPEFLTYFQNEAQLEKSRLLSDRFSAERPKGSFSTLEIQRTEQGDSAMYLCASRQTENTEAFFGQGTRLTVV.

The chain carries TRBV9 and TRBJ2-7; D could derive from TRBD1 or TRBD2 (7 bases each). Germline V gives CDR1 SGDLS, CDR2 YYNGEE. The ends were cut back, 4 bases at V and 2 bases at J, with 16 bases in the middle. CDR3 length: 15 residues. The CDR3 loop reads CASSHQGGGPYEQYF. The CDR3 DNA sequence: TGTGCCAGCAGCCACCAGGGGGGAGGGCCCTACGAGCAGTACTTC.

This clonotype was seen at least ten times. The V call is TRBV6-5, the J call TRBJ2-5, with D perhaps TRBD1 (5 bases). This CDR3 contains 15 residues. Germline CDR1 and CDR2: MNHEY and SVGAGI. The germline V and J ends were trimmed by 5 bases and 0 bases, with 13 bases remaining between them. The CDR3 sequence is CASSVWTYDQETQYF. As DNA, the CDR3 is TGTGCCAGCAGTGTCTGGACATACGACCAAGAGACCCAGTACTTC.

The chain uses TRBV20-1 and TRBJ2-7, with 9 bases identical to TRBD2. V shed 6 bases and J 6 bases; nucleotides not matched to a gene: 12. Germline lookup yields CDR1 DFQATT and CDR2 SNEGSKA (reference sequence). This CDR3 has 14 residues. The CDR3 DNA follows: TGCAGTGCCCACCCCGGACTAGCGATAGGCGAGCAGTACTTC. Translating gives CSAHPGLAIGEQYF.

About this clonotype itself: Since the CDR3 does not end with the conserved phenylalanine or tryptophan, this likely comes from a read error. Because the CDR3's place on the DNA is in doubt, the DNA is left out and the CDR3 is given as listed by TCRdb. The chain uses TRBV29-1 and TRBJ2-3; TRBD2 is the table's D call and was not checked against the DNA. CDR1 SQVTM and CDR2 ANQGSEA come from the germline V gene. Ends included, the CDR3 has 8 residues. The CDR3: CSVEGRPA.

This rearrangement joins TRBV15 to TRBJ2-7, with D unresolved. The V and J ends lost 3 bases and 3 bases respectively, with 18 bases between them. Per the germline V gene, CDR1 is LNHNV and CDR2 is YYDKDF (reference sequence). The CDR3 is 16 residues long. In DNA, the CDR3 is TGTGCCACCAGCAGCCCTAGGTGGGGTTTCCGCTACGAGCAGTACTTC. It codes for CATSSPRWGFRYEQYF.

The V gene is TRBV15, the J gene TRBJ2-7; the D gene is possibly TRBD2 (6 bases). CDR1 is LNHNV, CDR2 YYDKDF, per germline (reference sequence). Trimming stripped 3 bases from V and 2 bases from J, with 14 bases between. CDR3 length equals 15 residues. The CDR3 nucleotides read TGTGCCACCAGCAGTGCTGGCGGGAAGCCCTACGAGCAGTACTTC. It translates to CATSSAGGKPYEQYF.

V is TRBV7-9 and J is TRBJ2-3; TRBD1 is a possible D gene (6 bases). Germline V gene sequence: CDR1 SEHNR, CDR2 FQNEAQ (reference sequence). The CDR3 totals 13 residues. Trimming cost V 4 bases and J 7 bases, with 12 bases left between them. The CDR3 DNA reads TGTGCCAGCAGCTCACTACAGGGACATACGCAGTATTTT. Its translation: CASSSLQGHTQYF. Full variable domain (outside the CDR3, taken from reference TRBV7-9 and TRBJ2-3): DTGVSQNPRHKITKRGQNVTFRCDPISEHNRLYWYRQTLGQGPEFLTYFQNEAQLEKSRLLSDRFSAERPKGSFSTLEIQRTEQGDSAMYLCASSSLQGHTQYFGPGTRLTVL.

This clonotype came up many times. The chain links TRBV3-1 to TRBJ2-5; D is possibly TRBD1 or TRBD2 (5 bases each). There are 13 residues in the CDR3. V lost 5 bases, J lost 5 bases, and 12 bases lay in between. CDR1 and CDR2 from the germline V gene are LGHDT and YNNKEL (reference sequence). The CDR3 DNA sequence: TGTGCCAGCAGCGGGGACCCGTGGGAGACCCAGTACTTC. Translating gives CASSGDPWETQYF.